The next 3 T cell receptor beta chains were all read from a single sample in a study of blood T cells in healthy people across ages. Primed by a sample-barcoded 5' primer and a J-beta primer mix, a second PCR proceeded for 7 to 11 cycles. From the 5' RACE reads, TCRdb called clonotypes with MiXCR, one entry per CDR3 protein. The sample records over 1.5 million distinct CDR3 sequences, around 50% being singletons. The sequenced sample consisted of blood. The receptors shown here come from a woman in her 40s in good health.

This chain uses TRBV20-1 with TRBJ2-5, with a possible D match to TRBD2 (5 bases). Germline values: CDR1 DFQATT, CDR2 SNEGSKA (reference sequence). V lost 3 bases and J lost 3, with 11 bases in between. CDR3 length equals 13 residues. CDR3 nucleotide sequence: TGCAGTGCTAGCCCCACTAGGGAAGAGACCCAGTACTTC. As protein: CSASPTREETQYF.

The gene calls are TRBV12-3 or TRBV12-4 and TRBJ1-2; a possible D gene is TRBD1 (5 bases). Trimming took 7 bases from V and 12 from J, leaving 21 bases between them. The CDR3 has 13 residues. CDR3 protein: CASTIGDLHRDTF. CDR3 DNA: TGTGCCAGCACCATTGGGGACCTACATCGAGACACCTTC.

CDR3 amino acids: CSVVLGGQGDTDTQYF. CDR3 in DNA: TGCAGTGTTGTTCTGGGAGGACAGGGTGATACAGATACGCAGTATTTT. The chain carries TRBV20-1 and TRBJ2-3; 8 bases agree with TRBD1. Germline V gives CDR1 DFQATT, CDR2 SNEGSKA (reference sequence). The CDR3 is 16 amino acids. The V and J ends lost 7 bases and 3 bases, in that order; junction bases with no gene match: 15.